What follows describes a single T cell receptor (beta chain). Its antigen has not been determined. No much larger clonotype is one base removed from it; base qualities were not supplied. A patient counted as having stable Graves' hyperthyroidism if no progression to ophthalmopathy occurred over 18 months of follow-up. The hyperthyroidism patients were between 18 and 65 years old and newly diagnosed, with a disease duration of less than 2 months. Any patient with an uncontrolled infection, another autoimmune disease, pregnancy or lactation was excluded. Diagnoses were based on clinical symptoms, serum thyroxine and TRAb, thyroid ultrasound and orbital computed tomography. Ficoll-Paque density gradient centrifugation was used to isolate PBMCs from around 10 ml of fresh peripheral blood. Total RNA was extracted using Trizol reagent, and RNA quality was assessed on an Agilent 2100 Bioanalyzer. Amplification of TCR beta CDR3 regions was carried out from RNA transcripts. A first-round RT-PCR of the TCR CDR3 used the HTBI primer set with the Qiagen OneStep RT-PCR kit. Libraries were constructed in a second round of multiplex PCR, after which size selection and purification were performed. The libraries were sequenced on an Illumina HiSeq2000 using paired-end 100 bp reads. In the original analysis: SOAPnuke was used to process the raw data, removing reads that contained adapters or uncalled bases, had a mean Phred below 15, or lacked an exact match to the constant primer or identifier. High-quality paired reads were merged with COPE v1.2.5, and unique nucleotide sequences were defined as clonotypes. Clonotypes were aligned to IMGT TRBV, TRBD and TRBJ reference segments using MiTCR v1.1. The analysis was restricted to V-J combinations with a frequency above 0.0001, which together covered 99% to 99.2% of the repertoires. The TCS score was defined as the ratio of F50 (clonal expansion) to E x V (chaos), calculated using BLOSUM62-based TCRdist between CDR3 peptides within each V-J. Welch's t-statistics and random forest reduced around 520 V-J features to about 13, which were used in a naive Bayes classifier (R e1071). TCRdb reprocessed the public reads (quality trimming at Q25 with fastp, clone calling with MiXCR) and kept in-frame beta chains. Rows are combined by CDR3 protein, so each entry shows the most common genes and DNA. The V and J calls reflect TCRdb's pipeline rather than the authors' work. Here the sample has roughly 350,000 distinct CDR3 sequences; 14% occur a single time. Just under 25% of the sample rests with the top ten.

This sample is part of a study of T cells in Graves' hyperthyroidism and ophthalmopathy (dated by TCRdb to between 2019 and 2020). For the study in its entirety: Peripheral blood samples were taken at initial diagnosis, before any treatment was given. To identify TCR V-J signatures that set the groups apart, the researchers used a discovery cohort of more than 95 patients, made up of 40 to 45 with Graves' ophthalmopathy and some 58 with stable Graves' hyperthyroidism. Prospective prediction of ophthalmopathy was tested in an independent validation cohort consisting of under 20 hyperthyroidism patients and some 16 patients who later progressed to ophthalmopathy. For training and testing, the roughly 100 patients in the discovery cohort were randomly divided in a 7:3 ratio. In addition, the study compared T-cell repertoires in thyroid tissue and in blood from roughly six Graves' hyperthyroidism patients. Once sampling was done, hyperthyroidism patients were given methimazole at a starting dose of 30 mg daily, whereas ophthalmopathy patients were given high-dose intravenous methylprednisolone. According to the paper, TCR Vbeta CDR3 sequencing was carried out on about 140 peripheral blood samples, which came from fewer than 50 ophthalmopathy, around 74 hyperthyroidism and some 17 progressor patients.

Broad study findings and their caveats: In validation, the model predicted progression to ophthalmopathy a median of approximately 6.3 months before onset, with approximately 71% sensitivity and just under 75% specificity. A model built on a 13 V-J signature distinguished ophthalmopathy from stable hyperthyroidism, reaching roughly 88% sensitivity and around 81% specificity in cross-validation and 80%/75% in testing. Blood samples also contained most of the expanded thyroid clonotypes (frequency above 0.001), which suggests that blood repertoires may reflect thyroid immune responses. Sample size was not statistically predetermined, and investigators were not blinded to group allocation.

The sequenced sample consisted of blood. This sequence was found in a woman under 40 with Graves' hyperthyroidism.

The encoded CDR3 is CASSQSLMRGDTQYF. The DNA sequence follows: TGCGCCAGCAGCCAATCCTTGATGAGAGGAGATACGCAGTATTTT. The chain joins TRBV4-3 to TRBJ2-3, with no reliable assignment of the D segment. V and J are truncated by 2 bases and 5 bases respectively, leaving an intervening sequence of 14 bases. Taken from cysteine to phenylalanine, the CDR3 has 15 residues. This entry keeps only the CDR3 DNA: 45 bases, framed from base 1. CDR1 LGHNA and CDR2 YSLEER are derived from the germline V gene.